This note documents a single T cell receptor beta chain sequence. Its target is unknown. The data belong to a study of long-term antiretroviral therapy in people with HIV. General study results and limits: The clones with expansion before ART were dominant in the repertoire at all time points. Among HIV repertoires, CDR3 length ranges were narrower than those of controls.

Each contributor possessed a minimum of one pre-ART and a minimum of two post-ART PBMC samples. At survey level, the immunoSEQ assay was run in its v3.0 version. TCRdb's table, derived via immunoSEQ multiplex PCR, lists solely in-frame clones and lacks some. The sample consists of roughly 15,000 clones, more than 85% of them appearing once. This sequence was found in a woman aged 40 to 55 with HIV. The material sequenced was unsorted PBMCs, taken 0.6 years after starting antiretroviral therapy.

The CDR3 protein is CASSIEGGTEAFF. The CDR3 DNA follows: TGTGCCAGCAGCATCGAAGGGGGCACTGAAGCTTTCTTT. V and J are TRBV5-5 and TRBJ1-1, with D perhaps TRBD1 (6 bases). The length of the CDR3 is 13 residues. V dropped 4 bases and J dropped 4 bases, with 11 bases sitting between them. Germline loops: CDR1 SGHKS, CDR2 YYEKEE (reference sequence).